This paragraph reports one T cell receptor beta chain. TCR beta rearrangements were amplified from peripheral blood genomic DNA. This record belongs to a study of T cell repertoires in aging, cancer and after chemotherapy. Rearranged V-D-J TRB sequences were amplified with a mixed TRB-A/B primer pool. TCRdb ran MiXCR on the multiplex PCR reads and lists one entry per CDR3 protein. The table includes a few thousand distinct CDR3 sequences, nearly 70% detected once. The source is a human donor with a solid tumor. Sequenced: blood.

This CDR3 is CASIAGQLGAYNEQFF. As DNA, the CDR3 is TGTGCCAGCATCGCGGGACAGCTTGGTGCCTACAATGAGCAGTTCTTC. The chain carries TRBV12-3 or TRBV12-4 and TRBJ2-1; weak D call: TRBD1 (7 bases). V lost 7 bases, J lost 2 bases, and 18 bases lay in between. The CDR3 has 16 amino acids.